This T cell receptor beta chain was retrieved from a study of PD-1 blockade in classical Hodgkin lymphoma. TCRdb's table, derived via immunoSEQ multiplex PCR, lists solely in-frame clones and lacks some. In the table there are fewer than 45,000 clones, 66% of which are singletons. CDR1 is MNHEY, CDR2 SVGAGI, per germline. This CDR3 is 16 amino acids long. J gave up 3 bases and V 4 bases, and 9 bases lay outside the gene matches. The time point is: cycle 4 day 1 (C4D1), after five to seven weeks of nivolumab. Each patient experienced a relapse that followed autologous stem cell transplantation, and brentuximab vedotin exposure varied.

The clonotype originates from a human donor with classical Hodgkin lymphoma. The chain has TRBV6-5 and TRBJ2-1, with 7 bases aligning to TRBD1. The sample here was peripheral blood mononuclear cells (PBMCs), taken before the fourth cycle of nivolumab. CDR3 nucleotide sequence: TGTGCCAGCAGTTCTACATGGGACAGTGTCTACAATGAGCAGTTCTTC. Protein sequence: CASSSTWDSVYNEQFF.